The subject of this entry is one TCR beta chain. In germline, CDR1 is MNHEY, CDR2 SMNVEV (reference sequence). CDR3 length equals 15 residues. Trimming cost V 4 bases and J 2 bases; bases outside gene matches: 4. Assay used: immunoSEQ multiplex PCR; TCRdb lists only in-frame clones, some missing. The table has nearly 200,000 clones, 70% to 90% seen once; the top ten hold under 0.95%. This sample stems from a study of blood T cell repertoires in COVID-19. The chain joins TRBV27 to TRBJ2-2, with 7 positions matching TRBD1. Input material: peripheral blood. This TCR derives from a man aged 55 to 70 with COVID-19, enrolled during active disease. In DNA form, the CDR3 reads TGTGCCAGCAGTTCGGGACAGACTAACACCGGGGAGCTGTTTTTT. Amino acid sequence: CASSSGQTNTGELFF.